The 14 T cell receptor beta chains given below trace back to one sample, sequenced in a study of blood T cell repertoires in COVID-19. Repertoires were generated with immunoSEQ multiplex PCR, while TCRdb's copy carries only in-frame clones and drops some. The sample consists of about 210,000 clones, 80% to 90% of them appearing once. Material: peripheral blood. These receptors originate from a woman between 50 and 59 years old with active or convalescent COVID-19.

The V call is TRBV6-5, the J call TRBJ1-5; no definite D call. There are 14 residues in the CDR3. Trimming cost V 8 bases and J 6 bases, with 17 bases left between them. Germline V gene lookup returns CDR1 MNHEY and CDR2 SVGAGI. Written as DNA, the CDR3 is TGTGCCAGCGCGTGGCCGAAGCGGTTTCAGCCCCAGCATTTT. Encoded protein: CASAWPKRFQPQHF.

This rearrangement joins TRBV10-3 to TRBJ1-2; the D gene is possibly TRBD1 (5 bases). Germline CDR1 reads ENHRY; CDR2 reads SYGVKD. This CDR3 comprises 16 residues. V gave up 3 bases and J gave up 0 bases, with 14 bases separating them. CDR3 nucleotides: TGTGCCATCAGTGACAGGGCGCCTAACACTAACTATGGCTACACCTTC. This codes for CAISDRAPNTNYGYTF.

This clone was seen more than once but under ten times. V and J are TRBV4-1 and TRBJ2-1, with D unresolved. V lost 5 bases, J lost 8 bases, and 10 bases lay in between. The CDR3 is 12 residues long. In germline, CDR1 is MGHRA, CDR2 YSYEKL. CDR3 loop: CASSASVHEQFF. The CDR3 bases are TGCGCCAGCAGCGCTTCAGTCCATGAGCAGTTCTTC.

The gene calls are TRBV6-2 or TRBV6-3 and TRBJ2-7, with D perhaps matching TRBD1 (5 bases). Germline CDR1 reads MNHEY; CDR2 reads SVGEGT. V was clipped by 5 bases and J by 0 bases, with 14 bases between them. The CDR3 runs to 15 residues. This CDR3 reads CASSRQLPSSYEQYV. The CDR3, as DNA: TGTGCCAGCAGTAGACAGCTACCGAGCTCCTACGAGCAGTACGTC.

J is TRBJ2-6 and V is TRBV29-1, with D maybe TRBD1 (6 bases). The CDR3 length is 17 residues. The germline V gene encodes CDR1 SQVTM and CDR2 ANQGSEA. Between the trimmed V and J ends, which lost 5 bases and 2 bases, there was a span of 19 bases. CDR3 nucleotide sequence: TGCAGCGTTTATACCTGGGACAAAGTAACTGGGGCCAACGTCCTGACTTTC. It is translated as CSVYTWDKVTGANVLTF.

V is TRBV13 and J is TRBJ1-2; weak D call: TRBD1 (6 bases). Germline loops: CDR1 PRHDT, CDR2 FYEKMQ (reference sequence). The CDR3 runs 13 residues. V was clipped by 2 bases and J by 4 bases, with 8 bases between them. CDR3 loop: CASSLQGIYGYTF. As DNA, the CDR3 is TGTGCCAGCAGCTTACAGGGGATCTATGGCTACACCTTC.

CDR3 sequence (DNA): TGTGCCACCAGTGATGGAGGGTATAGCAATCAGCCCCAGCATTTT. Encoded protein: CATSDGGYSNQPQHF. The V gene is TRBV24-1, the J gene TRBJ1-5; D unclear. The germline V and J ends were trimmed by 3 bases and 0 bases, with 8 bases remaining between them. Germline CDR1 and CDR2: KGHDR and SFDVKD. This CDR3 comprises 15 residues.

The V call is TRBV19, the J call TRBJ1-5, with 7 positions matching TRBD1. V shed 9 bases and J 6 bases; nucleotides not matched to a gene: 8. Germline CDR1 reads LNHDA; CDR2 reads SQIVND (reference sequence). This CDR3 is 13 amino acids long. This chain's CDR3 is CASTTGEGQPQHF. In DNA form, the CDR3 reads TGTGCCAGCACCACAGGGGAAGGTCAGCCCCAGCATTTT.

This sequence joins TRBV4-1 and TRBJ2-1; no firm D call. Germline V gene lookup returns CDR1 MGHRA and CDR2 YSYEKL. There are 17 residues in the CDR3. Trimming removed 0 bases from V and 0 bases from J, with 12 bases in between. This chain's CDR3 is CASSQDLLRSSYNEQFF. The CDR3 DNA reads as TGCGCCAGCAGCCAAGATCTCCTAAGGAGCTCCTACAATGAGCAGTTCTTC.

The chain employs TRBV6-2 or TRBV6-3 and TRBJ2-3; TRBD2 matches at 7 bases. Looked up from germline, CDR1 is MNHEY and CDR2 is SVGEGT. The CDR3 has 16 amino acids. V shed 0 bases, J shed 4 bases, and the junction held 7 bases outside the gene matches. The CDR3 DNA is TGTGCCAGCAGTTACTCGAGAGCGGGAATCCCAGATACGCAGTATTTT. As protein: CASSYSRAGIPDTQYF.

This clone has just a few counts. The rearrangement links TRBV19 to TRBJ1-2, with TRBD1 identical over 8 bases. With 4 bases clipped from V and 3 bases from J, the junction kept 4 bases outside the gene matches. Germline V lookup: CDR1 LNHDA, CDR2 SQIVND (reference sequence). CDR3 size: 14 residues. This CDR3 is CASSRQGSDYGYTF. CDR3 nucleotides: TGTGCCAGTAGTAGACAGGGGTCGGACTATGGCTACACCTTC.

This sequence joins TRBV24-1 and TRBJ2-3, with TRBD1 matching 10 bases. This CDR3 is 18 amino acids long. Germline CDR1 is KGHDR and CDR2 is SFDVKD. J was trimmed by 4 bases and V by 3 bases; bases with no gene match: 12. CDR3 DNA: TGTGCCACCAGTGATCCTCCGGGACAGGGGACGAAGGCAGATACGCAGTATTTT. Translated, it gives CATSDPPGQGTKADTQYF.

This chain links TRBV7-2 with TRBJ1-5; tentative D call: TRBD1 (6 bases). The germline gives CDR1 SGHTA, CDR2 FQGNSA. The CDR3 loop spans 13 amino acids. The V end lost 5 bases, the J end lost 7 bases, and 12 bases lay between the germline ends. The CDR3 DNA reads as TGTGCCAGCAGCCGACAGGTCCTCCAGCCCCAGCATTTT. Residues: CASSRQVLQPQHF. Full variable domain (outside the CDR3, taken from reference TRBV7-2 and TRBJ1-5): GAGVSQSPSNKVTEKGKDVELRCDPISGHTALYWYRQSLGQGLEFLIYFQGNSAPDKSGLPSDRFSAERTGGSVSTLTIQRTQQEDSAVYLCASSRQVLQPQHFGDGTRLSIL.

This clone has more than one count but fewer than ten. The CDR3 DNA sequence: TGTGCCAGGTCCCCAGAAGCTAACTATGGCTACACCTTC. Protein sequence: CARSPEANYGYTF. The chain links TRBV2 to TRBJ1-2; D unclear. The CDR3 loop spans 13 amino acids. Germline lookup yields CDR1 SNHLY and CDR2 FYNNEI. V was clipped by 9 bases and J by 0 bases, with 11 bases between them.